This paragraph reports one TCR beta chain. What it recognizes is unknown. These data come from a study of cytotoxic CD8 clonotypes in ibrutinib-treated CLL. On the study more broadly: Average yields of 255,043 productive templates and approximately 94,000 productive rearrangements characterized the samples.

Study conclusions and caveats: Clonality climbed at ibrutinib response, then dropped toward baseline at progression. Private clonotypes, not public ones, expanded at ibrutinib response. Baseline clonality was higher than in age-matched healthy donors and moved in step with circulating CD8+ T-cell counts.

The method was immunoSEQ multiplex PCR; TCRdb's version includes in-frame clones alone and lacks a portion of them. The sample has tens of thousands of clones, 75% to 95% seen once. The clonotype comes from a human donor with chronic lymphocytic leukemia. The sequencing used PBMCs, collected after 12 months of ibrutinib treatment.

Written as DNA, the CDR3 is TGTGCCAGTAGTACGGTTGCGGAACAAGAGACCCAGTACTTC. Its protein is CASSTVAEQETQYF. This chain joins TRBV19 and TRBJ2-5; no clear D. The germline V gene encodes CDR1 LNHDA and CDR2 SQIVND (reference sequence). The ends were cut back, 4 bases at V and 2 bases at J, with 11 bases in the middle. The CDR3 extends over 14 amino acids.